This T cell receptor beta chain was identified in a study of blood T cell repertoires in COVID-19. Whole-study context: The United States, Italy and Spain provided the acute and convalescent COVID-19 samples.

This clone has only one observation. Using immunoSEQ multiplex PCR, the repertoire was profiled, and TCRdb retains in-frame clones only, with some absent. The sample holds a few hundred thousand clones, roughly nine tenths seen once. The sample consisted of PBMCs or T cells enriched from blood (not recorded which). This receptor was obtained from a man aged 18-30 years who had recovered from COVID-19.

The CDR3: CASSLSSVTEAFF. The DNA of the CDR3 is TGTGCCAGCAGCTTGTCTTCAGTCACTGAAGCTTTCTTT. The rearrangement uses TRBV7-2 and TRBJ1-1; D is unclear. V was clipped by 3 bases and J by 4 bases, with 9 bases between them. CDR1 and CDR2 (germline): SGHTA, FQGNSA. The length of the CDR3 is 13 residues.